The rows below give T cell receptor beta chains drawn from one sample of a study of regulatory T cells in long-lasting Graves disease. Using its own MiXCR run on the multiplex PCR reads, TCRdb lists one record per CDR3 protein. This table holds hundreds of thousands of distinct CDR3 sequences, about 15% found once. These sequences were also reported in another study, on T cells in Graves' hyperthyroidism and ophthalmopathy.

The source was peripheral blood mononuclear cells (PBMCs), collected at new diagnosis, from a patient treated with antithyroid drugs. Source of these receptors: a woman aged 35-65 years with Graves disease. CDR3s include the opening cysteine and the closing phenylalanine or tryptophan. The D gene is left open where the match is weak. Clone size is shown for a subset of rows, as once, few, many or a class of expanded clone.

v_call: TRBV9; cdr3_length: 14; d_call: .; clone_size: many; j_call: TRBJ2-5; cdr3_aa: CASSPRGGRETQYF; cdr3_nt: TGTGCCAGCAGCCCAAGGGGGGGCCGAGAGACCCAGTACTTC
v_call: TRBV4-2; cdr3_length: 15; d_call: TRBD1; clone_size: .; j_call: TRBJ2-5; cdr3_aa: CASSQKDRGLETQYF; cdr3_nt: TGTGCCAGCAGCCAAAAGGACAGGGGGCTGGAGACCCAGTACTTC
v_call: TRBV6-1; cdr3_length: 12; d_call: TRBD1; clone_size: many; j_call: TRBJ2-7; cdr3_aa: CASRGQDYEQYF; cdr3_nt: TGTGCCAGCAGGGGACAGGACTACGAGCAGTACTTC
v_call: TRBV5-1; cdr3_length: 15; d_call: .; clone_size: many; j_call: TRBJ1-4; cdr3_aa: CASSLQDSTNEKLFF; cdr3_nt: TGCGCCAGCAGTCTACAAGATTCAACTAATGAAAAACTGTTTTTT
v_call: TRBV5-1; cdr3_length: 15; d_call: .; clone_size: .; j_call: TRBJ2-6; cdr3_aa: CASSPLDSGANVLTF; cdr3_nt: TGCGCCAGCAGCCCACTCGACTCTGGAGCCAACGTCCTGACTTTC
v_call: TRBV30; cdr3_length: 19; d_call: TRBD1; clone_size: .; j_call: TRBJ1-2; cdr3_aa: CAWSATQTTTTGRFYGYTF; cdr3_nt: TGTGCCTGGAGTGCTACCCAAACAACCACGACAGGGAGGTTTTATGGCTACACCTTC
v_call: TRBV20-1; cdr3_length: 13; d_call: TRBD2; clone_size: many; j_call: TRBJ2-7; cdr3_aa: CSATRAGAYEQYF; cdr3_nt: TGCAGTGCGACGCGAGCGGGGGCTTACGAGCAGTACTTC
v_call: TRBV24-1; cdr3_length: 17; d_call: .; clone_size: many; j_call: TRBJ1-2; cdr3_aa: CATSDWAPGQANYGYTF; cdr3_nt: TGTGCCACCAGTGATTGGGCTCCCGGGCAGGCTAACTATGGCTACACCTTC
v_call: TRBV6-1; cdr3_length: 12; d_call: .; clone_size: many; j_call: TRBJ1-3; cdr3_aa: CASSSPGNTIYF; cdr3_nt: TGTGCCAGCAGTAGTCCCGGGAACACCATATATTTT
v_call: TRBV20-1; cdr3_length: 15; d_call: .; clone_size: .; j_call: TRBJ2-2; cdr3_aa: CSATPRTDNTGELFF; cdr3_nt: TGCAGTGCCACCCCGCGGACAGATAACACCGGGGAGCTGTTTTTT
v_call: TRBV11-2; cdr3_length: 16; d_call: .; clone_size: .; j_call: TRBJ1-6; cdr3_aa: CASSSPRGLLGSPLHF; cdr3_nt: TGTGCCAGCAGCTCCCCTCGGGGACTTTTGGGTTCACCCCTCCACTTT
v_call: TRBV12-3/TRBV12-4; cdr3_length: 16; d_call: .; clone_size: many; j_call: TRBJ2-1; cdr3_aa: CASSSPRTGSYNEQFF; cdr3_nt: TGTGCCAGCAGCAGCCCTCGGACGGGCTCCTACAATGAGCAGTTCTTC
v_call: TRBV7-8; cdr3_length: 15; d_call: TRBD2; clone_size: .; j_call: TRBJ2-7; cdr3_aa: CASSSSGGNGYEQYF; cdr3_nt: TGTGCCAGCAGCTCTAGCGGGGGAAATGGCTACGAGCAGTACTTC
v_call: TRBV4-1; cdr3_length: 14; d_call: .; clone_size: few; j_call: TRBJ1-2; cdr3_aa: CASSQIGQVYGYTF; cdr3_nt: TGCGCCAGCAGCCAAATTGGGCAGGTCTATGGCTACACCTTC
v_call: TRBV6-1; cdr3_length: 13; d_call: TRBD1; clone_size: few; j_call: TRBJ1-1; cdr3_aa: CASRPGGLAEAFF; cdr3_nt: TGTGCCAGCAGGCCAGGGGGCCTCGCTGAAGCTTTCTTT
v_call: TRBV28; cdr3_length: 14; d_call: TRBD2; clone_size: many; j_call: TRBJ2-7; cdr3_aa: CASSRTSGTYEQYF; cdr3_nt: TGTGCCAGCAGTAGGACTAGCGGGACCTACGAGCAGTACTTC
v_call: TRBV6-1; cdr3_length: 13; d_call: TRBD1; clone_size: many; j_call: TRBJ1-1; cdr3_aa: CASRENRDSEAFF; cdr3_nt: TGTGCCAGCAGAGAAAACCGGGACAGTGAAGCTTTCTTT
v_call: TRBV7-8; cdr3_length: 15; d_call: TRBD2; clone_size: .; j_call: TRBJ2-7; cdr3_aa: CASSLVTSGAHEQYF; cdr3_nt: TGTGCCAGCAGCTTAGTGACTAGCGGGGCCCACGAGCAGTACTTC
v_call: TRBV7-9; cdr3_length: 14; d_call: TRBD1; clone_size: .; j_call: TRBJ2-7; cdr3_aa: CASRSQGVPYEQYF; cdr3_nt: TGTGCCAGCAGATCACAGGGGGTCCCCTACGAGCAGTACTTC
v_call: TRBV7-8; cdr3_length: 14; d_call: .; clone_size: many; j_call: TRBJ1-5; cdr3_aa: CASSYSSGVQPQHF; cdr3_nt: TGTGCCAGCAGCTATTCCTCAGGGGTACAGCCCCAGCATTTT
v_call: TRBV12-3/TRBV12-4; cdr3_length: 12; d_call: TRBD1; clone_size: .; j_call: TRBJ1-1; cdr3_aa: CAGQGVGTEAFF; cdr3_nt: TGTGCCGGACAGGGGGTTGGCACTGAAGCTTTCTTT
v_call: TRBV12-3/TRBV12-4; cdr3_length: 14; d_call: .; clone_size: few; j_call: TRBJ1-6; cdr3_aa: CATTPRGGLSPLHF; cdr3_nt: TGTGCCACCACCCCAAGGGGCGGCCTCTCACCCCTCCACTTT
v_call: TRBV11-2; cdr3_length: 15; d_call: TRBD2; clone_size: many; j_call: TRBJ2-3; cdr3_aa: CASSTRAGLSDTQYF; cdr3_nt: TGTGCCAGCAGTACTCGAGCGGGATTATCGGATACGCAGTATTTT